These T cell receptor beta chains were read from a single sample in a study of glioma-infiltrating T cells. TCRdb used MiXCR to reprocess the multiplex PCR reads, holding one entry per CDR3 protein. Of approximately 110,000 distinct CDR3 sequences listed, about 23% are singletons. The sample was glioma tissue, nonneoplastic brain tissue, or PBMCs (not recorded which). The source is a human donor with low-grade glioma or glioblastoma, undergoing nonglioma brain surgery, or in good health (not recorded which). Each CDR3 is given with its conserved first and last residue. A D gene is named only where the DNA matches it firmly. Clone size is shown for a subset of rows, as once, few, many or a class of expanded clone.

V gene	D gene	clone size	J gene	CDR3 DNA	CDR3 protein
TRBV3-1	TRBD1	few	TRBJ1-2	TGTGCCAGCAGCCAACCGGCGACAGGGGGCGGCTACACCTTC	CASSQPATGGGYTF
TRBV5-1	TRBD1	NA	TRBJ2-3	TGCGCCAGCAGCACCGGACAGGGCGCGGCAGATACGCAGTATTTT	CASSTGQGAADTQYF
TRBV11-1	NA	few	TRBJ2-7	TGTGCCAGCAGCTTAGTAGGGACGTCGGACGAGCAGTACTTC	CASSLVGTSDEQYF
TRBV7-8	NA	many	TRBJ1-4	TGTGCCAGCACTCTCACAACTAATGAAAAACTGTTTTTT	CASTLTTNEKLFF
TRBV10-2	NA	NA	TRBJ2-5	TGCGCCAGCAGTGCTGTTCTCCAAGAGACCCAGTACTTC	CASSAVLQETQYF
TRBV5-1	NA	NA	TRBJ1-1	TGCGCCAGCAGCTTGAGGATGTCGGACACTGAAGCTTTCTTT	CASSLRMSDTEAFF
TRBV5-4	TRBD2	NA	TRBJ2-3	TGTGCCAGCAGCTCACCGGGAGGGCCGGCCGATACGCAGTATTTT	CASSSPGGPADTQYF
TRBV5-6	NA	many	TRBJ2-3	TGTGCCAGCAGCTGGACGGGACGCTTCACAGATACGCAGTATTTT	CASSWTGRFTDTQYF
TRBV28	NA	many	TRBJ1-2	TGTGCCAGCAGACTCAACCCCCAGGGAGGTTACACCTTC	CASRLNPQGGYTF
TRBV7-2	NA	many	TRBJ1-3	TGTGCCAGCAGCTTCCCAGGCTCTGGAAACACCATATATTTT	CASSFPGSGNTIYF
TRBV4-2	TRBD1	many	TRBJ1-1	TGTGCCAGCAGCCAAAGGACAGGGTCGAACACTGAAGCTTTCTTT	CASSQRTGSNTEAFF
TRBV7-9	NA	NA	TRBJ2-4	TGTGCCAGCAGCCCGAACCGGCTAGCCAAAAACATTCAGTACTTC	CASSPNRLAKNIQYF
TRBV7-9	NA	many	TRBJ1-2	TGTGCCAGCAGCTTACTCAAGATTAACTATGGCTACACCTTC	CASSLLKINYGYTF
TRBV7-2	NA	many	TRBJ2-3	TGTGCCAGCAGCTGGACCGGTACAGATACGCAGTATTTT	CASSWTGTDTQYF
TRBV5-1	TRBD2	NA	TRBJ2-7	TGCGCCAGCAGCTCGGCTATGCGAGGGACTAACGGGAGTATCTACGAGCAGTACTTC	CASSSAMRGTNGSIYEQYF
TRBV18	NA	many	TRBJ2-1	TGTGCCAGCTCACCGAACAAGAACAATGAGCAGTTCTTC	CASSPNKNNEQFF
TRBV7-2	TRBD1	many	TRBJ1-6	TGTGCCAGCACGTCTTCCGGGACAGTTAATTCACCCCTCCACTTT	CASTSSGTVNSPLHF
TRBV3-1	TRBD1	NA	TRBJ1-5	TGTGCCAGCAGCCTGGGACAGGGCGCGAATCAGCCCCAGCATTTT	CASSLGQGANQPQHF
TRBV7-2	NA	many	TRBJ2-3	TGTGCCAGCAGCTTCTTTTCCCCCACAGATACGCAGTATTTT	CASSFFSPTDTQYF
TRBV3-1	NA	few	TRBJ2-3	TGTGCCAGCAGCCAAGAAGGGACCGGTACGCAGTATTTT	CASSQEGTGTQYF
TRBV6-2/TRBV6-3	TRBD2	many	TRBJ2-1	TGTGCCAGCAGCCCTCGGACTAGCGGGACCTCCTACAATGAGCAGTTCTTC	CASSPRTSGTSYNEQFF
TRBV5-1	TRBD1	few	TRBJ2-7	TGCGCCAGCGGAACCGGGACAGGGGGCTACGAGCAGTACTTC	CASGTGTGGYEQYF
TRBV7-2	NA	many	TRBJ2-7	TGTGCCAGCAGCTTAAGAACAGGGCGCTACGAGCAGTACTTC	CASSLRTGRYEQYF
TRBV5-1	NA	NA	TRBJ2-1	TGCGCCAGCAGCGTTGGACTTTATCTCAATGAGCAGTTCTTC	CASSVGLYLNEQFF
TRBV18	NA	many	TRBJ1-4	TGTGCCAGCTCAGAGGGCGGAAAACTGTTTTTT	CASSEGGKLFF
TRBV29-1	NA	once	TRBJ2-2	TGCAGCGTTGAAGATCCAGGGAATCAGGAGCTGTTTTTT	CSVEDPGNQELFF
TRBV27	NA	many	TRBJ1-1	TGTGCCAGCAGTTTTCGACAGGCGAACACTGAAGCTTTCTTT	CASSFRQANTEAFF
TRBV2	NA	many	TRBJ2-5	TGTGCCAGCAGCCAAGAGACCCAGTACTTC	CASSQETQYF
TRBV6-2/TRBV6-3	NA	many	TRBJ2-3	TGTGCCAGCAGTTACTCGGAAACAGGACGACCCACAGATACGCAGTATTTT	CASSYSETGRPTDTQYF
TRBV6-2/TRBV6-3	NA	many	TRBJ2-7	TGTGCCAGCAGTTACGAGCGGACCTACGAGCAGTACTTC	CASSYERTYEQYF